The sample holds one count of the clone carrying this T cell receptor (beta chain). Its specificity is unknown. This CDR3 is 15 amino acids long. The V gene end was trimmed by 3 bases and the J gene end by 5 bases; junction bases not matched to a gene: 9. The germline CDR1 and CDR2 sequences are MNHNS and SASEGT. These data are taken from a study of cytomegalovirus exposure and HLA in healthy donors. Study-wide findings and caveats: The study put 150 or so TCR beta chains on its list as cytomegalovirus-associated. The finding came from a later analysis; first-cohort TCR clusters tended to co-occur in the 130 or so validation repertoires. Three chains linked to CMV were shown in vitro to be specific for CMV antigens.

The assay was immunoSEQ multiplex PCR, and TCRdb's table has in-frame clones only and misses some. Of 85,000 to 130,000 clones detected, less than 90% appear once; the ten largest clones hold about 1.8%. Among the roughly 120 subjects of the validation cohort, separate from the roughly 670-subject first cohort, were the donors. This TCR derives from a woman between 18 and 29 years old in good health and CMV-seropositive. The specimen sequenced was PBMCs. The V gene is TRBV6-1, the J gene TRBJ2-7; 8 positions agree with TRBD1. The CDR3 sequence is CASSEGTGEVDEQYF. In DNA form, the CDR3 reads TGTGCCAGCAGTGAGGGGACAGGTGAGGTTGACGAGCAGTACTTC.